Listed below are T cell receptor beta chains from one sample, sequenced in a study of patients and donors after allogeneic stem cell transplantation. Each CDR3 protein is one row after TCRdb ran MiXCR on the RT-PCR reads. This table has 9,500 to 15,000 distinct CDR3 sequences, about 23% appearing once. Material: blood, either unsorted or a sorted T cell fraction (not recorded which). The origin of the receptors is a human donor who was either an allogeneic HSCT recipient or a stem cell or donor lymphocyte infusion donor (not recorded which). It is not recorded whose cells these are; they may come from a transplant donor. The CDR3 runs from the conserved cysteine through the conserved F or W. D genes are given only for firm matches. The size entry is marked missing in some rows and otherwise reads once, few, many or a size class.

clone_size,j_call,d_call,v_call,cdr3_aa,cdr3_nt
few,TRBJ1-5,NA,TRBV7-2,CASSLPDSNQPQHF,TGTGCCAGCAGCCTCCCCGATAGCAATCAGCCCCAGCATTTT
NA,TRBJ2-1,NA,TRBV20-1,CSASTGTYNEQFF,TGCAGTGCTTCGACAGGTACCTACAATGAGCAGTTCTTC
NA,TRBJ2-1,TRBD2,TRBV4-1,CASSQGGSGRIGNEQFF,TGCGCCAGCAGCCAAGGAGGTAGCGGGAGGATAGGTAATGAGCAGTTCTTC
once,TRBJ1-6,NA,TRBV12-3/TRBV12-4,CASRMAGAHNSPLHF,TGTGCCAGCAGGATGGCCGGGGCGCATAATTCACCCCTCCACTTT
once,TRBJ2-3,TRBD2,TRBV6-2/TRBV6-3,CASSRGLAGSDTQYF,TGTGCCAGCAGCCGGGGACTAGCGGGATCGGATACGCAGTATTTT
NA,TRBJ2-2,NA,TRBV4-2,CASSQESRGTGELFF,TGTGCCAGCAGCCAAGAGAGCAGGGGCACCGGGGAGCTGTTTTTT
once,TRBJ1-3,NA,TRBV6-5,CASSGPSPGNTIYF,TGTGCCAGCAGTGGACCAAGTCCTGGAAACACCATATATTTT
NA,TRBJ1-4,NA,TRBV28,CASSLEGLNEKLFF,TGTGCCAGCAGTTTGGAGGGGCTTAATGAAAAACTGTTTTTT
few,TRBJ2-7,NA,TRBV4-1,CASSQAGLIYEQYF,TGCGCCAGCAGCCAAGCCGGACTCATATACGAGCAGTACTTC
once,TRBJ1-2,NA,TRBV4-3,CASSQVWERGYGYTF,TGCGCCAGCAGCCAAGTATGGGAGCGGGGCTATGGCTACACCTTC
NA,TRBJ2-1,TRBD2,TRBV30,CAWSVGGSIEQFF,TGTGCCTGGAGTGTGGGCGGGAGCATCGAGCAGTTCTTC
few,TRBJ1-1,NA,TRBV20-1,CSHDMGVEAFF,TGCAGCCACGATATGGGGGTAGAAGCTTTCTTT
NA,TRBJ2-7,TRBD2,TRBV28,CASSLLPELAGGPIYEQYF,TGTGCCAGCAGTTTACTCCCGGAACTAGCGGGAGGGCCTATATACGAGCAGTACTTC
NA,TRBJ1-5,TRBD1,TRBV19,CATELQGARGNQPQHF,TGTGCCACCGAGTTACAGGGGGCGCGTGGTAATCAGCCCCAGCATTTT
few,TRBJ1-4,NA,TRBV4-3,CASSQDVEGWEKLFF,TGCGCCAGCAGCCAAGATGTGGAGGGGTGGGAAAAACTGTTTTTT